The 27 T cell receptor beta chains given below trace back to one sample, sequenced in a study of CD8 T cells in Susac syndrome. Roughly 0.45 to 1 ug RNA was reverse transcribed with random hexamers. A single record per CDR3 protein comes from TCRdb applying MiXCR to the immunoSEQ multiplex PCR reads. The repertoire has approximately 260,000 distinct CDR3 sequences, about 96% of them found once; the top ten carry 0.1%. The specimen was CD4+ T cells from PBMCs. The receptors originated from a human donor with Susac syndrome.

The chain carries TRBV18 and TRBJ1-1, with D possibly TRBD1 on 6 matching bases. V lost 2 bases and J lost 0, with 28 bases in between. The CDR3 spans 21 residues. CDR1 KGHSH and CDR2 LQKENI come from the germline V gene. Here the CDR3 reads CASSPSLDLLTGTPMNTEAFF. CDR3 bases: TGTGCCAGCTCACCATCCTTGGATCTACTGACAGGTACCCCAATGAACACTGAAGCTTTCTTT.

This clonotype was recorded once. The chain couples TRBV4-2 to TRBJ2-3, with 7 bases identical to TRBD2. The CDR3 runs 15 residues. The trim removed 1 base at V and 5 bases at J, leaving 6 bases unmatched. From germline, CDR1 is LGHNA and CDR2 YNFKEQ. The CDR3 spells CASSQVLSGGDTQYF. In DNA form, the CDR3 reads TGTGCCAGCAGCCAAGTTTTGTCGGGAGGAGATACGCAGTATTTT.

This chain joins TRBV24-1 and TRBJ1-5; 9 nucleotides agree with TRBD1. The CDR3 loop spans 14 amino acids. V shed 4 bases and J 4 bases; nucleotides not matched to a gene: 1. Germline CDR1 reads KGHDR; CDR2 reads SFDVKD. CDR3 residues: CATSEGQGNQPQHF. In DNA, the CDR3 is TGTGCCACCAGTGAAGGACAGGGGAATCAGCCCCAGCATTTT.

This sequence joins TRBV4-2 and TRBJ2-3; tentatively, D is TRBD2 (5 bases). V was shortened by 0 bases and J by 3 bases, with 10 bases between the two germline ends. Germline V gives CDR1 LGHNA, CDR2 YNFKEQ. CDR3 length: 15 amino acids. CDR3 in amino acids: CASSQERAGTDTQYF. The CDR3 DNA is TGTGCCAGCAGCCAAGAGCGGGCCGGAACAGATACGCAGTATTTT.

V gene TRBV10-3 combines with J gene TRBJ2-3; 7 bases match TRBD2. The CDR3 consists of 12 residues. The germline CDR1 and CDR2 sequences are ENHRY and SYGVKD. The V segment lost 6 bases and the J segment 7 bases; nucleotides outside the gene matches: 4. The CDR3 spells CAIRDSGYTQYF. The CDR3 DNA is TGTGCCATCAGGGATAGCGGGTATACGCAGTATTTT.

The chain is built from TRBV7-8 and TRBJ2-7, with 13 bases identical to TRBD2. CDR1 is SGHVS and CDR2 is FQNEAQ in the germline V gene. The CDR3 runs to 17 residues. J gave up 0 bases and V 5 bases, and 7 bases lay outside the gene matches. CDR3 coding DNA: TGTGCCAGCAGCCTGGGACTAGCGGGGTTTATCTCCTACGAGCAGTACTTC. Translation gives CASSLGLAGFISYEQYF. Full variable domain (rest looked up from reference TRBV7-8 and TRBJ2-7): GAGVSQSPRYKVAKRGQDVALRCDPISGHVSLFWYQQALGQGPEFLTYFQNEAQLDKSGLPSDRFFAERPEGSVSTLKIQRTQQEDSAVYLCASSLGLAGFISYEQYFGPGTRLTVT.

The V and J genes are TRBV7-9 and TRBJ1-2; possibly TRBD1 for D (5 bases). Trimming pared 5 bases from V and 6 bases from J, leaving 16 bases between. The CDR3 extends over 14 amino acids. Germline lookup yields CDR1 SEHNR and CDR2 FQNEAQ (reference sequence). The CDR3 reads CASSPPRQGDGYTF. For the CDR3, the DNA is TGTGCCAGCAGCCCCCCTAGGCAGGGCGATGGCTACACCTTC.

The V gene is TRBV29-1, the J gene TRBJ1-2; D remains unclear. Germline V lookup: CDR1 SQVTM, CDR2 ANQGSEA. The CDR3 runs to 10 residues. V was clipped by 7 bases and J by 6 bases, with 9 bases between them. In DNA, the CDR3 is TGCAGCGGAGAGGGCAATGGCTACACCTTC. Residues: CSGEGNGYTF.

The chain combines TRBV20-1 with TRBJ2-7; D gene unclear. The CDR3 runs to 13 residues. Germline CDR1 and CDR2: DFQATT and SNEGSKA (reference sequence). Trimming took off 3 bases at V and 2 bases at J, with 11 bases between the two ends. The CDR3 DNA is TGCAGTGCTAGGTATCAAGGGACCTACGAGCAGTACTTC. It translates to CSARYQGTYEQYF.

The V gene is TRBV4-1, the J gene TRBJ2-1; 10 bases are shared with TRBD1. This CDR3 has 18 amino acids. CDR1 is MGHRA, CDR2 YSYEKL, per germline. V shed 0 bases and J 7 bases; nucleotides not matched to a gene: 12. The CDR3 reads CASSQDGLRTGGRNEQFF. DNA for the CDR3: TGCGCCAGCAGCCAAGATGGGCTTAGGACAGGGGGTCGGAATGAGCAGTTCTTC.

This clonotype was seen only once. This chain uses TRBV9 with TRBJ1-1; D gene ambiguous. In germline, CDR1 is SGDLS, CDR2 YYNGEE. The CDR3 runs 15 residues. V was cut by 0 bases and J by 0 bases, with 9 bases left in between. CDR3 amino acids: CASSVDVLMNTEAFF. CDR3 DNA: TGTGCCAGCAGCGTAGACGTCCTAATGAACACTGAAGCTTTCTTT. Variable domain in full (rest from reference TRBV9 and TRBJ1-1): DSGVTQTPKHLITATGQRVTLRCSPRSGDLSVYWYQQSLDQGLQFLIQYYNGEERAKGNILERFSAQQFPDLHSELNLSSLELGDSALYFCASSVDVLMNTEAFFGQGTRLTVV.

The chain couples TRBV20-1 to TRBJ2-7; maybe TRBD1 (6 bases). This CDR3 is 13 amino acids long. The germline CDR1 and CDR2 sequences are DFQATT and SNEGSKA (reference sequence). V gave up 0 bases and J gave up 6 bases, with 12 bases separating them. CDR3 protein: CSARDITGLEQYF. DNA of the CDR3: TGCAGTGCTAGAGACATAACAGGGCTCGAGCAGTACTTC.

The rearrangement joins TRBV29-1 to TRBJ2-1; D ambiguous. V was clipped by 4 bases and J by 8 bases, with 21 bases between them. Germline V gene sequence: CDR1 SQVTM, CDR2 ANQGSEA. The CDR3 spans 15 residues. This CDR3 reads CSVGVVPGPTHEQFF. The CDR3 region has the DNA TGCAGCGTTGGGGTGGTCCCGGGCCCCACCCATGAGCAGTTCTTC.

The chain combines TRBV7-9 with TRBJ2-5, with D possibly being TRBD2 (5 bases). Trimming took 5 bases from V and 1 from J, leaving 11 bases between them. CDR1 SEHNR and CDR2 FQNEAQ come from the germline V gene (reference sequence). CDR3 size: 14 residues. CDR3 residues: CASSPPGIQETQYF. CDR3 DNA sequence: TGTGCCAGCAGCCCCCCCGGGATCCAAGAGACCCAGTACTTC.

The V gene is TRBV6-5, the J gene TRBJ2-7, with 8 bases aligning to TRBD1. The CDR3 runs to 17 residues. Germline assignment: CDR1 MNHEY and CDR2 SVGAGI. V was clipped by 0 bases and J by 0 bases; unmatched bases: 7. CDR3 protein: CASSYSLPGGISYEQYF. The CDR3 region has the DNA TGTGCCAGCAGTTACTCGCTGCCAGGGGGCATCTCCTACGAGCAGTACTTC.

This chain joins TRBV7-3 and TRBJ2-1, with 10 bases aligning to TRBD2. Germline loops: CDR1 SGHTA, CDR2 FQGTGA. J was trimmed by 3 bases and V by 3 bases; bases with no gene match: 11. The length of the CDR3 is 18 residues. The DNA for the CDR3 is TGTGCCAGCAGCTTTAGGGCTAGCGGGAGATTAAACTACAATGAGCAGTTCTTC. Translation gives CASSFRASGRLNYNEQFF.

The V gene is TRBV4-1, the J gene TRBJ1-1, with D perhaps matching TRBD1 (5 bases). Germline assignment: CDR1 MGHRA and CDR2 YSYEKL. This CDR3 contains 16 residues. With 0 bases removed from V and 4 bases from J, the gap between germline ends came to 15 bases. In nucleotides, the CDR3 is TGCGCCAGCAGCCAAGATGGACCTTCTAGGGGCACTGAAGCTTTCTTT. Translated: CASSQDGPSRGTEAFF.

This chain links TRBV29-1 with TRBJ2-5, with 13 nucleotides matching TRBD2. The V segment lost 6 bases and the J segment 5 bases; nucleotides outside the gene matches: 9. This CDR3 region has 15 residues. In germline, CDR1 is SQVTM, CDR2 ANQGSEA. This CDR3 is CSVATGTSGTETQYF. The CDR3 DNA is TGCAGCGTAGCAACCGGGACTAGCGGGACCGAGACCCAGTACTTC.

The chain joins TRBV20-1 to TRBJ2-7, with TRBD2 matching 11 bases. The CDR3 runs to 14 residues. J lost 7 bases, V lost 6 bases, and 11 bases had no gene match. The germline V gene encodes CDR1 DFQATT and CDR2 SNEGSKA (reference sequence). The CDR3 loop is CSAGERLAGGEQYF. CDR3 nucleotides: TGCAGTGCGGGGGAGCGGCTAGCGGGAGGTGAGCAGTACTTC.

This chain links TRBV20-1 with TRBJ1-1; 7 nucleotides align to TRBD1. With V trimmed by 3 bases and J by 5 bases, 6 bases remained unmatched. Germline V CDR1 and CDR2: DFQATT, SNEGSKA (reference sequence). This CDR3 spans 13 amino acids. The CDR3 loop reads CSARRTGRTEAFF. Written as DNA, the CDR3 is TGCAGTGCTAGGAGGACAGGTCGAACTGAAGCTTTCTTT.

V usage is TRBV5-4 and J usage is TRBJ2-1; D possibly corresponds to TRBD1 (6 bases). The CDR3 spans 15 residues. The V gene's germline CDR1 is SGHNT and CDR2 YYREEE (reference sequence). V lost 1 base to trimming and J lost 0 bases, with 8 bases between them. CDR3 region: CASSLRTVSYNEQFF. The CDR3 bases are TGTGCCAGCAGCTTGCGGACAGTCTCCTACAATGAGCAGTTCTTC.

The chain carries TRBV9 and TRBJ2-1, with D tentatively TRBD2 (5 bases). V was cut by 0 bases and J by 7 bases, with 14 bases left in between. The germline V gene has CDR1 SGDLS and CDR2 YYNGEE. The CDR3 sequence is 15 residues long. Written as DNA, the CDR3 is TGTGCCAGCAGCGTAGTACTCGGGGAGCGGAATGAGCAGTTCTTC. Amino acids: CASSVVLGERNEQFF.

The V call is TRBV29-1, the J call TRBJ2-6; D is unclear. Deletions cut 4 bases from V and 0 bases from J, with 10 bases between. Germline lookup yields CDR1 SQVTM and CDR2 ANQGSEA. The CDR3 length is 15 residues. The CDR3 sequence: CSVVGGNSGANVLTF. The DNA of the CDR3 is TGCAGCGTTGTGGGCGGAAACTCTGGGGCCAACGTCCTGACTTTC.

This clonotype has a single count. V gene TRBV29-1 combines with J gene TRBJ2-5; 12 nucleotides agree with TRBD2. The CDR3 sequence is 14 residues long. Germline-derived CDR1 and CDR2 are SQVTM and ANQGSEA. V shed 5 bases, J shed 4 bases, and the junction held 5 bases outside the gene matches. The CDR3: CSVIGLAGRETQYF. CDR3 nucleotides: TGCAGCGTTATCGGACTAGCGGGAAGAGAGACCCAGTACTTC.

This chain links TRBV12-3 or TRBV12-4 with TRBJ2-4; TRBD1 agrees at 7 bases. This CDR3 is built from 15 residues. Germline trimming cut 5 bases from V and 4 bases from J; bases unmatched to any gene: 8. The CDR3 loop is CASSPTGASKNIQYF. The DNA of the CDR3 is TGTGCCAGCAGTCCAACAGGGGCAAGTAAAAACATTCAGTACTTC.

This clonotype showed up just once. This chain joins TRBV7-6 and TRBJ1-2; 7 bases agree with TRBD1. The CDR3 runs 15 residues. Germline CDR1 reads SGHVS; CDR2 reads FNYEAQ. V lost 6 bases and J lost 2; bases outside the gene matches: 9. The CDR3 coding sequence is TGTGCCAGCAGTGCAACAGGGGACCCAAACTATGGCTACACCTTC. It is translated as CASSATGDPNYGYTF.

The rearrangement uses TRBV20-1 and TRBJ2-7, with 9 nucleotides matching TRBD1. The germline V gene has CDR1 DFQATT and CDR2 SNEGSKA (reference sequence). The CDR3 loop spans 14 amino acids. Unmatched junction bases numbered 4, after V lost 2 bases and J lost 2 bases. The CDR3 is CSARTTGGAYEQYF. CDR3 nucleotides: TGCAGTGCTAGAACGACAGGGGGGGCCTACGAGCAGTACTTC.